These 13 T cell receptor beta chains were all obtained from the same sample, sequenced in a study of T cell clonotyping in hematopoietic cell transplantation. TCRdb keeps only in-frame clones here, not all; method: immunoSEQ multiplex PCR. This sample has tens of thousands of clones; 95% occur once, and the top ten carry around 1.5%. Time point meaning: recipient sample about 28 days before transplant, after cytoreduction. The sequencing here drew on peripheral blood mononuclear cells, taken before stem cell transplant. The receptors were sampled from a man aged 35 to 55 with chronic myeloid leukemia. Some clones in this sample may be carry-over from other donors' samples.

This chain links TRBV5-1 with TRBJ2-7, with D unclear. Germline loops: CDR1 SGHRS, CDR2 YFSETQ. Trimming removed 0 bases at V and 0 bases at J, with 7 bases between. The length of the CDR3 is 14 residues. The CDR3: CASSLGSRSYEQYF. The DNA for the CDR3 is TGCGCCAGCAGCTTGGGCAGCCGCTCCTACGAGCAGTACTTC.

This chain connects TRBV10-3 to TRBJ2-2; 9 bases map to TRBD1. Per germline, CDR1 ENHRY and CDR2 SYGVKD. Trimming removed 7 bases from V and 5 bases from J; junction bases left unmatched: 5. The CDR3 covers 14 residues. CDR3 DNA sequence: TGTGCCATCAAGGGGGACAGGGCGACCGGGGAGCTGTTTTTT. Encoded protein: CAIKGDRATGELFF.

V is TRBV5-4 and J is TRBJ2-5, with 9 bases identical to TRBD2. CDR1 is SGHNT and CDR2 is YYREEE in the germline V gene (reference sequence). The junction had 19 bases not matched to a gene; V was cut back by 2 bases and J by 5 bases. The CDR3 sequence is 19 residues long. The CDR3: CASSLGASAGAGGRETQYF. DNA for the CDR3: TGTGCCAGCAGCTTAGGGGCGTCAGCCGGGGCGGGGGGGCGTGAGACCCAGTACTTC.

The rearrangement joins TRBV5-5 to TRBJ2-7, with 10 nucleotides matching TRBD2. The CDR3 extends over 15 amino acids. Germline V CDR1 and CDR2: SGHKS, YYEKEE (reference sequence). V shed 5 bases, J shed 0 bases, and the junction held 5 bases outside the gene matches. This CDR3 is CASSFLAGVSYEQYF. The DNA for the CDR3 is TGTGCCAGCAGTTTCCTAGCGGGGGTCTCCTACGAGCAGTACTTC.

The CDR3 protein is CASSYYWGGQAANYGYTF. CDR3 bases: TGTGCCAGCAGCTACTATTGGGGGGGCCAAGCCGCTAACTATGGCTACACCTTC. The rearrangement joins TRBV4-2 to TRBJ1-2; TRBD1 might be the D (6 bases). Germline V gene sequence: CDR1 LGHNA, CDR2 YNFKEQ. V gave up 5 bases and J gave up 0 bases, with 22 bases separating them. CDR3 length: 18 amino acids.

The chain employs TRBV6-5 and TRBJ2-2; tentatively, D is TRBD2 (6 bases). The CDR3 extends over 13 amino acids. Germline assignment: CDR1 MNHEY and CDR2 SVGAGI. The ends were cut back, 7 bases at V and 5 bases at J, with 11 bases in the middle. The CDR3 spells CASTAAGTGELFF. CDR3 bases: TGTGCCAGCACCGCGGCGGGGACCGGGGAGCTGTTTTTT.

This clone was recorded a few times. The chain uses TRBV6-5 and TRBJ1-3; possible D gene TRBD1, 6 bases. This CDR3 comprises 13 residues. The germline gives CDR1 MNHEY, CDR2 SVGAGI. Trimming stripped 5 bases from V and 1 base from J, with 6 bases between. The CDR3 DNA is TGTGCCAGCAGTCAGGGGTCTGGAAACACCATATATTTT. Translated: CASSQGSGNTIYF.

The chain combines TRBV2 with TRBJ2-7, with D possibly being TRBD2 (5 bases). CDR1 is SNHLY and CDR2 is FYNNEI in the germline V gene. The CDR3 has 14 residues. Trimming left V 7 bases short and J 0 bases short, with 13 bases between. DNA of the CDR3: TGTGCCAGCATTGAGCTAGCTAACTCCTACGAGCAGTACTTC. Encoded protein: CASIELANSYEQYF. Using reference TRBV2 and TRBJ2-7 for the parts outside the CDR3, the full variable domain is EPEVTQTPSHQVTQMGQEVILRCVPISNHLYFYWYRQILGQKVEFLVSFYNNEISEKSEIFDDQFSVERPDGSNFTLKIRSTKLEDSAMYFCASIELANSYEQYFGPGTRLTVT.

The genes are TRBV30 and TRBJ1-6; TRBD1 might be the D (5 bases). This CDR3 region has 14 residues. V lost 6 bases and J 10 bases, leaving 19 bases between the germline ends. The germline V gene encodes CDR1 GTSNPN and CDR2 SVGIG (reference sequence). In nucleotides, the CDR3 is TGTGCCTGCCCTCCGGGGGGTGAAGGGTCACCCCTCCACTTT. It encodes CACPPGGEGSPLHF.

This clone was observed once. The DNA of the CDR3 is TGTGCCAGCAGCTGGGCCATTGACTCCTACGAGCAGTACTTC. Its protein is CASSWAIDSYEQYF. The chain links TRBV27 to TRBJ2-7; D remains unclear. This CDR3 has 14 residues. Germline assignment: CDR1 MNHEY and CDR2 SMNVEV (reference sequence). Trimming left V 6 bases short and J 0 bases short, with 12 bases between.

The V and J genes are TRBV6-5 and TRBJ2-2; tentatively, D is TRBD2 (5 bases). The V end was cut by 9 bases, the J end by 7 bases, with 9 bases between. In germline, CDR1 is MNHEY, CDR2 SVGAGI. The CDR3 is 11 amino acids. DNA for the CDR3: TGTGCCAGTCACCGGGGCGGGGAGCTGTTTTTT. This codes for CASHRGGELFF.

This clone was found once. The chain links TRBV27 to TRBJ1-2; the match to TRBD1 covers 8 bases. This CDR3 comprises 15 residues. Per germline, CDR1 MNHEY and CDR2 SMNVEV (reference sequence). J lost 8 bases, V lost 8 bases, and 16 bases had no gene match. CDR3: CASGPRGPLGGGYTF. DNA of the CDR3: TGTGCCAGCGGACCCAGGGGGCCATTGGGCGGAGGCTACACCTTC.

The chain uses TRBV5-6 and TRBJ1-1, with D unresolved. V was shortened by 1 base and J by 3 bases, with 10 bases between the two germline ends. Germline values: CDR1 SGHDT, CDR2 YYEEEE. The CDR3 runs to 14 residues. The CDR3 bases are TGTGCCAGCAGCTTGAACAGCGTCTACACTGAAGCTTTCTTT. Translation gives CASSLNSVYTEAFF.